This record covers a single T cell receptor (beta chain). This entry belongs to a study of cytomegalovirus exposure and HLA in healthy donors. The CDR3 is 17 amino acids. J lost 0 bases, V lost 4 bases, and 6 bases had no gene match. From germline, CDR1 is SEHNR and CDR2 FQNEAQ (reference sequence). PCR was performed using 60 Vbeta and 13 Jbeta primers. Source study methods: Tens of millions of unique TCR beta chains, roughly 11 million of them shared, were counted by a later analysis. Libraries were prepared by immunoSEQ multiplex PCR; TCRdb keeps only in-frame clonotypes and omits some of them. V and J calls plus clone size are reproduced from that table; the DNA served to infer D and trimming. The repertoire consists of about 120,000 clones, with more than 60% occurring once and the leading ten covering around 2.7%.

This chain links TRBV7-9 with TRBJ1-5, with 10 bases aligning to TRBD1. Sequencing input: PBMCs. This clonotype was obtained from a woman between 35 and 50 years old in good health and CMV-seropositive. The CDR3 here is CASSSGTGEISNQPQHF. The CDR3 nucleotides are TGTGCCAGCAGCTCCGGGACAGGGGAAATTAGCAATCAGCCCCAGCATTTT.